Presented here are 8 T cell receptor beta chains from one specimen sequenced in a study of CD8 T cells in ankylosing spondylitis. Using its own MiXCR run on the 5' RACE reads, TCRdb lists one record per CDR3 protein. The table shows about 240,000 distinct CDR3 sequences, with around 9.2% occurring only once. The sequencing sample was made of blood, either unsorted or a sorted T cell fraction (not recorded which). These receptors were taken from a male donor with ankylosing spondylitis or in good health (not recorded which).

This clonotype has only a few counts. The CDR3, as DNA: TGCGCCAGCAGCTTGACGGGGGGAGACAATGAGCAGTTCTTC. Translation gives CASSLTGGDNEQFF. The chain is built from TRBV5-1 and TRBJ2-1; 7 positions agree with TRBD2. Germline assignment: CDR1 SGHRS and CDR2 YFSETQ. V was clipped by 1 base and J by 5 bases; unmatched bases: 3. This CDR3 is built from 14 residues.

This clonotype was seen a handful of times. The V call is TRBV5-6, the J call TRBJ2-5, with 9 bases identical to TRBD2. The V gene's germline CDR1 is SGHDT and CDR2 YYEEEE. CDR3 length: 15 amino acids. The ends lost 4 bases at V and 4 bases at J; junction bases unmatched: 8. The CDR3 loop is CASSPLAGGAETQYF. CDR3 nucleotide sequence: TGTGCCAGCAGCCCCCTCGCGGGAGGGGCAGAGACCCAGTACTTC.

V usage is TRBV7-9 and J usage is TRBJ1-4; D is perhaps TRBD1 (5 bases). The V end was cut by 8 bases, the J end by 8 bases, with 9 bases between. The V gene's germline CDR1 is SEHNR and CDR2 FQNEAQ (reference sequence). The CDR3 loop spans 11 amino acids. The DNA for the CDR3 is TGTGCCAGCTCACGACAGGAAAAACTGTTTTTT. Its translation: CASSRQEKLFF.

This clonotype was seen repeatedly, ten times or more. The rearrangement links TRBV29-1 to TRBJ1-2; no firm D call. This CDR3 has 13 residues. CDR1 is SQVTM and CDR2 is ANQGSEA in the germline V gene. V lost 0 bases, J lost 6 bases, and 11 bases lay in between. The CDR3 bases are TGCAGCGTTGAAGATCGTCGAGGGAATGGCTACACCTTC. Translating gives CSVEDRRGNGYTF.

This clonotype was observed many times. The rearrangement joins TRBV11-2 to TRBJ2-3; 8 bases agree with TRBD2. The CDR3 sequence is 19 residues long. Germline CDR1 SGHAT, CDR2 FQNNGV. V shed 2 bases and J 1 base; nucleotides not matched to a gene: 14. In nucleotides, the CDR3 is TGTGCCAGCAGCTTAATCTTTCGTCGGGGGGGAGGGGGCACAGATACGCAGTATTTT. It specifies CASSLIFRRGGGGTDTQYF.

This clonotype has ten or more counts. The genes are TRBV5-1 and TRBJ2-7; no clear D. V was clipped by 0 bases and J by 5 bases, with 9 bases between them. Germline V gene data show CDR1 as SGHRS and CDR2 as YFSETQ. The CDR3 runs 13 residues. CDR3 sequence (DNA): TGCGCCAGCAGCTTGGAAGTGGATAACGAGCAGTACTTC. This sequence encodes CASSLEVDNEQYF.

This clonotype was detected a few times. The chain joins TRBV7-2 to TRBJ1-6; TRBD1 might be the D (6 bases). Germline V gene sequence: CDR1 SGHTA, CDR2 FQGNSA. The CDR3 length is 14 residues. Between the trimmed V and J ends, which lost 3 bases and 10 bases, there was a span of 13 bases. CDR3 sequence: CASSFPGVGSPLHF. CDR3 nucleotide sequence: TGTGCCAGCAGCTTCCCAGGGGTAGGGTCACCCCTCCACTTT.

The table lists this clonotype with many counts. The V call is TRBV5-1, the J call TRBJ2-3; D gene ambiguous. Deletions cut 6 bases from V and 1 base from J, with 12 bases between. The germline CDR1 and CDR2 sequences are SGHRS and YFSETQ. The CDR3 extends over 14 amino acids. The CDR3 nucleotides are TGCGCCAGCATCATAACACCCGGCACAGATACGCAGTATTTT. Amino acids: CASIITPGTDTQYF.